The 3 T cell receptor beta chains reported below all come from one sample, sequenced in a study of cytomegalovirus exposure and HLA in healthy donors. The PCR was carried out with 60 Vbeta primers and 13 Jbeta primers. Generated by immunoSEQ multiplex PCR, the TCRdb table keeps only in-frame clones and is missing some. The sample contains approximately 200,000 clones, roughly 80% of which appear only once. The specimen sequenced was PBMCs. The receptors were sampled from a woman younger than 45 in good health and CMV-seropositive.

The chain uses TRBV5-4 and TRBJ2-7, with D tentatively TRBD1 (5 bases). From germline, CDR1 is SGHNT and CDR2 YYREEE (reference sequence). The germline V and J ends were trimmed by 4 bases and 3 bases, with 11 bases remaining between them. The CDR3 has 13 amino acids. The CDR3 DNA reads as TGTGCCAGCAGCCTTAACAGGAACTACGAGCAGTACTTC. Its translation is CASSLNRNYEQYF.

The chain recombines TRBV28 with TRBJ2-1, with TRBD1 matching over 9 bases. Germline trimming cut 9 bases from V and 8 bases from J; bases unmatched to any gene: 8. This CDR3 has 13 residues. Germline CDR1 is MDHEN and CDR2 is SYDVKM. The CDR3 DNA reads as TGTGCCAGTCTCCGACAGGGGGTCGATGAGCAGTTCTTC. Amino acids: CASLRQGVDEQFF.

The CDR3: CASSLLAVYGTDTQYF. For the CDR3, the DNA is TGCGCCAGCAGCTTGCTAGCGGTTTATGGCACAGATACGCAGTATTTT. This chain uses TRBV5-1 with TRBJ2-3; 7 positions match TRBD2. This CDR3 spans 16 amino acids. Per germline, CDR1 SGHRS and CDR2 YFSETQ. The junction had 6 bases not matched to a gene; V was cut back by 1 base and J by 1 base.